These T cell receptor beta chains were read from a single sample in a study of vaccination and CD4 T cells after COVID-19. Antigens for these TCRs are unknown. TCRdb re-derived calls from the PCR reads in MiXCR, one entry per CDR3 protein. The table lists 15,000 to 19,000 distinct CDR3 sequences, roughly 54% of them singletons. The sequencing input was CD4+ T cells from blood, cultured in vitro. These receptors all stem from a human donor who had recovered from COVID-19. Each CDR3 is given with its conserved first and last residue. D genes are given only for firm matches. Rows give clone size only sometimes, using once, few, many, or a class for an expanded clone.

clone size	V gene	D gene	J gene	CDR3 DNA	CDR3 protein
few	TRBV24-1	.	TRBJ2-5	TGTGCCACCAGTGGGGCCGGGCAAGAGACCCAGTACTTC	CATSGAGQETQYF
few	TRBV11-2	.	TRBJ2-5	TGTGCCAGCAGCCCCCACCTAGCAGAGACCCAGTACTTC	CASSPHLAETQYF
.	TRBV20-1	.	TRBJ2-1	TGCAGTGCTAGAGTACTCCCCCAGTTCAGGGACAATGAGCAGTTCTTC	CSARVLPQFRDNEQFF
.	TRBV6-2/TRBV6-3	.	TRBJ2-3	TGTGCCAGCAGAAACCCTAGAAATCGGGGGTATTTT	CASRNPRNRGYF
.	TRBV6-2/TRBV6-3	.	TRBJ2-7	TGTGCCAGCAGTTACCGTGTCAGGATGGTGGAGCAGTACTTC	CASSYRVRMVEQYF
.	TRBV6-1	.	TRBJ2-1	TGTGCCAGCGCCTCCGGACGGCCTTCCCAGTTCTTC	CASASGRPSQFF
.	TRBV27	TRBD1	TRBJ2-3	TGTGCCAGCAGTGCCGACAGGGCCTACACAGATACGCAGTATTTT	CASSADRAYTDTQYF
few	TRBV27	TRBD2	TRBJ2-2	TGTGCCAGCAGTTTAGTTTTGGGAGGGGCCGGGGAGCTGTTTTTT	CASSLVLGGAGELFF
.	TRBV10-3	.	TRBJ1-2	TGTGCCATCAGTGTAGAGGGGTGGAATGGCTACACCTTC	CAISVEGWNGYTF
.	TRBV11-3	TRBD2	TRBJ2-7	TGTGCCAGCAGCTCCACTACTAGCGGGAGTATCTACGAGCAGTACTTC	CASSSTTSGSIYEQYF
.	TRBV12-3/TRBV12-4	TRBD1	TRBJ1-2	TGTGCCAGCAGTGGAAGACAGGGGCAGGTCAACTATGGCTACACCTTC	CASSGRQGQVNYGYTF
.	TRBV2	.	TRBJ2-1	TGTGCCAGCAGTCCGGGACTCAAGCGTGAGCAGTTCTTC	CASSPGLKREQFF
.	TRBV5-1	.	TRBJ2-3	TGCGCCAGCAGCTTAGGGCACGCGGGCACAGATACGCAGTATTTT	CASSLGHAGTDTQYF
.	TRBV2	.	TRBJ1-1	TGTGCCAGCAGCCTCTCGCGGAACACTGAAGCTTTCTTT	CASSLSRNTEAFF
.	TRBV12-3/TRBV12-4	TRBD2	TRBJ2-3	TGTGCCAGCAGTCTCACTAGCGCAAGCACAGATACGCAGTATTTT	CASSLTSASTDTQYF
few	TRBV30	TRBD1	TRBJ1-6	TGTGCCTGGACAGGGGGGGATTCACCCCTCCACTTT	CAWTGGDSPLHF
once	TRBV20-1	TRBD1	TRBJ2-7	TGCAGTGCTAGACCACGCGGGACAGGGGTCCTTGGATACGAGCAGTACTTC	CSARPRGTGVLGYEQYF
.	TRBV20-1	TRBD1	TRBJ2-3	TGCAGTGCTAGAGATATTGGGACAGGGCCCCTGGTAGGCACAGATACGCAGTATTTT	CSARDIGTGPLVGTDTQYF
.	TRBV7-8	.	TRBJ1-6	TGTGCCAGCAGCTTAGTTTCGGTTCCTGGGACACCCCTCCACTTT	CASSLVSVPGTPLHF
.	TRBV2	.	TRBJ2-3	TGTGCCAGCAGCACCCGGGGGAGCACAGATACGCAGTATTTT	CASSTRGSTDTQYF
few	TRBV6-1	.	TRBJ1-1	TGTGCCAGCAGTGAAACGTGGAACACTGAAGCTTTCTTT	CASSETWNTEAFF
large	TRBV7-3	.	TRBJ2-2	TGTGCCAGCAGCTTGGGGGCCGGGGAGCTGTTTTTT	CASSLGAGELFF
few	TRBV5-8	.	TRBJ1-1	TGTGCCAGCAGTTCCCGATTTATGAACACTGAAGCTTTCTTT	CASSSRFMNTEAFF
few	TRBV10-3	.	TRBJ1-2	TGTGCCATCAGTGAGCCAGAACTTGGCTACACCTTC	CAISEPELGYTF
few	TRBV12-3/TRBV12-4	.	TRBJ1-3	TGTGCCAGCACCTTGGACGGATACTCTGGAAACACCATATATTTT	CASTLDGYSGNTIYF
.	TRBV19	TRBD1	TRBJ1-2	TGTGCCAGTAGTCCCTGGACAGGGGCCCCGGAGGGATACACCTTC	CASSPWTGAPEGYTF
few	TRBV28	TRBD1	TRBJ1-2	TGTGCCAGCAGCATATTACAGGGGGTAGCCTTTAACTATGGCTACACCTTC	CASSILQGVAFNYGYTF
.	TRBV28	TRBD2	TRBJ2-1	TGTGCCAGCAGTCCACAGGGACTAGCGGGATCGGGCAATGAGCAGTTCTTC	CASSPQGLAGSGNEQFF